These T cell receptor beta chains were read from a single sample in a study of siplizumab effects on memory and regulatory T cells. TCRdb's copy holds only in-frame clones and misses some; the assay was immunoSEQ multiplex PCR. The sample holds 85,000 to 120,000 clones, 92% seen once. The sample was CD4+ T cells sorted from blood. All receptors derive from a human donor in good health. Each CDR3 is given with its conserved first and last residue. Each record gives: J gene, clone size, D gene, V gene, CDR3 length, CDR3 protein, CDR3 DNA. The D gene is left open where the match is weak. Rows may omit the clone size; those that give it use once, few, many or a size class.

J: TRBJ1-2
size: -
D: -
V: TRBV19
length: 12
CDR3: CASSILGNGYTF
DNA: TGTGCCAGTAGTATCCTAGGAAATGGCTACACCTTC

J: TRBJ1-5
size: -
D: -
V: TRBV18
length: 16
CDR3: CASSPRGSSFNQPQHF
DNA: TGTGCCAGCTCACCCAGGGGAAGTTCTTTCAATCAGCCCCAGCATTTT

J: TRBJ2-2
size: -
D: -
V: TRBV18
length: 15
CDR3: CASSRLSDSTGELFF
DNA: TGTGCCAGCTCACGTCTCTCAGACAGCACCGGGGAGCTGTTTTTT

J: TRBJ1-1
size: -
D: -
V: TRBV7-2
length: 16
CDR3: CASSLQGSGVLTEAFF
DNA: TGTGCCAGCAGCTTGCAAGGGAGCGGGGTCCTAACTGAAGCTTTCTTT

J: TRBJ2-7
size: -
D: -
V: TRBV7-5
length: 13
CDR3: CVRSLLRGSEQYF
DNA: TGTGTCAGAAGCTTACTGCGCGGGAGCGAGCAGTACTTC

J: TRBJ1-2
size: -
D: TRBD1
V: TRBV19
length: 14
CDR3: CASSPARTGLGYTF
DNA: TGTGCCAGTAGCCCCGCACGGACAGGGCTTGGCTACACCTTC

J: TRBJ1-1
size: -
D: -
V: TRBV7-9
length: 13
CDR3: CASTIVGGTEAFF
DNA: TGTGCCAGCACGATTGTCGGGGGCACTGAAGCTTTCTTT

J: TRBJ2-5
size: -
D: TRBD2
V: TRBV7-2
length: 17
CDR3: CASSLALAGAVQETQYF
DNA: TGTGCCAGCAGCTTAGCCCTAGCGGGAGCAGTACAAGAGACCCAGTACTTC

J: TRBJ1-2
size: -
D: -
V: TRBV7-2
length: 13
CDR3: CASSLDGLYGYTF
DNA: TGTGCCAGCAGCCTCGACGGACTCTATGGCTACACCTTC

J: TRBJ1-4
size: once
D: TRBD1
V: TRBV4-2
length: 15
CDR3: CASSRPGTETQKLFF
DNA: TGTGCCAGCAGCCGCCCCGGGACAGAAACTCAAAAACTGTTTTTT

J: TRBJ1-3
size: -
D: -
V: TRBV28
length: 15
CDR3: CASRKQGIVGNTIYF
DNA: TGTGCCAGCAGAAAACAGGGAATCGTTGGAAACACCATATATTTT

J: TRBJ2-2
size: -
D: -
V: TRBV7-9
length: 12
CDR3: CASSLNYLRLFF
DNA: TGTGCCAGCAGCTTAAATTATCTGCGACTGTTTTTT

J: TRBJ2-3
size: -
D: -
V: TRBV2
length: 13
CDR3: CASTYTPTDTQYF
DNA: TGTGCCAGCACTTACACCCCCACAGATACGCAGTATTTT

J: TRBJ1-1
size: -
D: -
V: TRBV27
length: 16
CDR3: CASSPWAGPLNTEAFF
DNA: TGTGCCAGCAGCCCTTGGGCGGGACCCTTGAACACTGAAGCTTTCTTT

J: TRBJ1-4
size: -
D: TRBD1
V: TRBV18
length: 13
CDR3: CASSLRQGEKLFF
DNA: TGTGCCAGCTCCTTAAGACAGGGTGAAAAACTGTTTTTT

J: TRBJ2-6
size: -
D: -
V: TRBV27
length: 16
CDR3: CASSMGRSSGANVLTF
DNA: TGTGCCAGCAGCATGGGACGGAGCTCTGGGGCCAACGTCCTGACTTTC

J: TRBJ1-4
size: -
D: -
V: TRBV30
length: 15
CDR3: CAWSVKRGGNEKLFF
DNA: TGTGCCTGGAGTGTAAAAAGGGGTGGGAATGAAAAACTGTTTTTT

J: TRBJ1-3
size: -
D: -
V: TRBV18
length: 16
CDR3: CASSPLSRQGGNTIYF
DNA: TGTGCCAGCTCACCACTCTCCCGCCAAGGTGGAAACACCATATATTTT

J: TRBJ1-4
size: once
D: TRBD1
V: TRBV14
length: 17
CDR3: CASSRKSPGTGEEKLFF
DNA: TGTGCCAGCAGCCGCAAGTCACCCGGGACAGGGGAGGAAAAACTGTTTTTT

J: TRBJ1-3
size: -
D: -
V: TRBV7-9
length: 13
CDR3: CASSSEGGNTIYF
DNA: TGTGCCAGCAGCTCAGAGGGGGGAAACACCATATATTTT

J: TRBJ1-1
size: few
D: -
V: TRBV19
length: 14
CDR3: CASIGPGWVTEAFF
DNA: TGTGCCAGTATTGGACCAGGGTGGGTCACTGAAGCTTTCTTT

J: TRBJ2-3
size: -
D: -
V: TRBV19
length: 12
CDR3: CASSTGPDTQYF
DNA: TGTGCCAGTAGCACCGGGCCAGATACGCAGTATTTT

J: TRBJ1-3
size: -
D: -
V: TRBV28
length: 15
CDR3: CASSFGRYSGNTIYF
DNA: TGTGCCAGCAGTTTCGGGCGGTACTCTGGAAACACCATATATTTT

J: TRBJ1-5
size: -
D: -
V: TRBV7-9
length: 15
CDR3: CATSTGTGPFEPQHF
DNA: TGTGCTACATCTACTGGTACCGGACCTTTCGAGCCCCAGCATTTT

J: TRBJ2-5
size: -
D: -
V: TRBV11-2
length: 14
CDR3: CASNKNGPQETQYF
DNA: TGTGCCAGCAACAAAAACGGGCCTCAAGAGACCCAGTACTTC

J: TRBJ2-1
size: -
D: TRBD1
V: TRBV5-1
length: 16
CDR3: CASSPGTASSYNEQFF
DNA: TGCGCCAGCAGCCCGGGGACAGCGAGCTCCTACAATGAGCAGTTCTTC

J: TRBJ2-7
size: -
D: -
V: TRBV7-2
length: 15
CDR3: CASSLYTGPSYEQYF
DNA: TGTGCCAGCAGCTTATATACGGGACCCTCCTACGAGCAGTACTTC

J: TRBJ1-3
size: -
D: -
V: TRBV6-5
length: 15
CDR3: CASSYSSSTGNTIYF
DNA: TGTGCCAGCAGTTACTCGTCGAGTACTGGAAACACCATATATTTT

J: TRBJ2-7
size: -
D: TRBD1
V: TRBV11-2
length: 16
CDR3: CASSGQVIRRSYEQYF
DNA: TGTGCCAGCAGCGGACAGGTCATAAGAAGGTCCTACGAGCAGTACTTC

J: TRBJ2-2
size: -
D: TRBD2
V: TRBV15
length: 18
CDR3: CATSRPGDSGIRTGELFF
DNA: TGTGCCACCAGCAGACCGGGGGATAGCGGGATCAGGACCGGGGAGCTGTTTTTT

J: TRBJ2-5
size: -
D: -
V: TRBV6-1
length: 15
CDR3: CASQRGAGFRETQYF
DNA: TGTGCCAGCCAAAGGGGGGCTGGCTTTCGAGAGACCCAGTACTTC

J: TRBJ2-7
size: -
D: TRBD1
V: TRBV5-1
length: 15
CDR3: CASSLRTGGAGEQYF
DNA: TGCGCCAGCAGCTTGCGGACAGGGGGCGCGGGCGAGCAGTACTTC

J: TRBJ2-2
size: -
D: -
V: TRBV21-1
length: 16
CDR3: CASSKGVRQSTGELFF
DNA: TGTGCCAGCAGCAAAGGAGTGAGACAGAGCACCGGGGAGCTGTTTTTT

J: TRBJ2-7
size: -
D: -
V: TRBV28
length: 12
CDR3: CASGPLSYEQYF
DNA: TGTGCCAGCGGCCCGCTATCGTACGAGCAGTACTTC

J: TRBJ1-2
size: -
D: TRBD1
V: TRBV28
length: 13
CDR3: CASSDRGRDGYTF
DNA: TGTGCCAGCAGCGACAGGGGGCGGGATGGCTACACCTTC

J: TRBJ2-7
size: -
D: TRBD1
V: TRBV2
length: 14
CDR3: CASSTRQGANEQYF
DNA: TGTGCCAGCAGCACCCGACAGGGGGCAAACGAGCAGTACTTC

J: TRBJ2-5
size: -
D: -
V: TRBV29-1
length: 12
CDR3: CSANDREETQYF
DNA: TGCAGCGCCAACGACCGTGAAGAGACCCAGTACTTC

J: TRBJ1-5
size: -
D: -
V: TRBV4-1
length: 16
CDR3: CASSQVGTGGNQPQHF
DNA: TGCGCCAGCAGCCAAGTCGGGACGGGGGGCAATCAGCCCCAGCATTTT

J: TRBJ2-7
size: -
D: -
V: TRBV27
length: 13
CDR3: CATRRGVAPEQYF
DNA: TGTGCCACCCGCCGGGGAGTGGCTCCCGAGCAGTACTTC

J: TRBJ2-5
size: -
D: -
V: TRBV11-2
length: 14
CDR3: CASSLAWTGETQYF
DNA: TGTGCCAGCAGCTTAGCTTGGACTGGAGAGACCCAGTACTTC

J: TRBJ2-1
size: -
D: TRBD2
V: TRBV15
length: 17
CDR3: CATSTGLALKSYNEQFF
DNA: TGTGCCACCAGCACCGGACTAGCGTTAAAATCCTACAATGAGCAGTTCTTC